The clone carrying this TCR beta chain was counted only a few times. No antigen is known for it. The CDR3 totals 13 residues. Deletions cut 4 bases from V and 1 base from J, with 7 bases between. The germline V gene has CDR1 MNHEY and CDR2 SMNVEV (reference sequence). The data stem from a study of cytomegalovirus exposure and HLA in healthy donors. Overall study: Membership in the Caucasian-associated ancestry cluster was found for 75% to 90% of approximately 400 genotyped donors. Study-wide results and caveats: Immune exposure information available was restricted to CMV serostatus. TCR association rates varied by HLA locus in a later analysis, with DRB1 highest and HLA-C lowest.

In the PCR, 60 Vbeta and 13 Jbeta primers were used. TCRdb's copy holds only in-frame clones and misses some; the assay was immunoSEQ multiplex PCR. The sample shows 170,000 or so clones, approximately 79% of them seen only once. The chain combines TRBV27 with TRBJ1-1; D gene ambiguous. The sample consisted of PBMCs. The sequence came from a woman aged 35 to 49 in good health and CMV-seronegative. CDR3 nucleotides: TGTGCCAGCAGTTCCCTTCCGAACACTGAAGCTTTCTTT. Translation gives CASSSLPNTEAFF.